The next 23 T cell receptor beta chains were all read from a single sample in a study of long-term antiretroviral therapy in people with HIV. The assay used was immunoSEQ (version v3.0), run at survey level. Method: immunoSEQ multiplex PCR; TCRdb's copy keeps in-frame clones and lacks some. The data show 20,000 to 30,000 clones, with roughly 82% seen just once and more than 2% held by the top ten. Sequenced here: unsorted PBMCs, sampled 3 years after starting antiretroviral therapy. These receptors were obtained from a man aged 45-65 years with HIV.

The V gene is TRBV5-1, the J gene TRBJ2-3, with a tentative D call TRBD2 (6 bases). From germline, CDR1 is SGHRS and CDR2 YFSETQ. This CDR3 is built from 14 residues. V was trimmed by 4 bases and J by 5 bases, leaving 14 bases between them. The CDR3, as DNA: TGCGCCAGCAGCGTCGGGACTTCGGGAGATACGCAGTATTTT. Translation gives CASSVGTSGDTQYF.

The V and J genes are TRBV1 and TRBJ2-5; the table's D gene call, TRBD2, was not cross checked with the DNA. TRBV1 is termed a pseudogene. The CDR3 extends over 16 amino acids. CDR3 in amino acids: CTSSHPLAGGSETQYF. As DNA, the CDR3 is TGCACCAGCAGCCATCCTCTAGCGGGAGGTTCAGAGACCCAGTACTTC.

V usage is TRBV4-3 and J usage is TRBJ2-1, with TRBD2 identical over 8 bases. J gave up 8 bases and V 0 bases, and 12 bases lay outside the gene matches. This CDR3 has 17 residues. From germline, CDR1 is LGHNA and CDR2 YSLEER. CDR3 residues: CASSQDRPGGPWDEQFF. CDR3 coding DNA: TGCGCCAGCAGCCAAGATAGGCCGGGAGGGCCCTGGGATGAGCAGTTCTTC.

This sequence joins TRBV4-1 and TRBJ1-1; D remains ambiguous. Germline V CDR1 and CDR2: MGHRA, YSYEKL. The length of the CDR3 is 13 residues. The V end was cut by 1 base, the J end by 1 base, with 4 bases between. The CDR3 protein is CASSQGSNTEAFF. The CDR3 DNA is TGCGCCAGCAGCCAAGGTTCGAACACTGAAGCTTTCTTT.

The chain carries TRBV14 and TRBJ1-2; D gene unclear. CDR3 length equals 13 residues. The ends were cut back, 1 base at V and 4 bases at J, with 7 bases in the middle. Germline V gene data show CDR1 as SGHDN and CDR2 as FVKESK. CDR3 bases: TGTGCCAGCAGCCAAGTACGGCTCTATGGCTACACCTTC. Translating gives CASSQVRLYGYTF.

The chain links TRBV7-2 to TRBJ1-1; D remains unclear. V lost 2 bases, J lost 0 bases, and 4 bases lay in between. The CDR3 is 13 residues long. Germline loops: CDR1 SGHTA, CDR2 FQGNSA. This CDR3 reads CASSLWLNTEAFF. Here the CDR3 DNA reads TGTGCCAGCAGCTTATGGTTGAACACTGAAGCTTTCTTT. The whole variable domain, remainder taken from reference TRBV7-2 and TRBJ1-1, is GAGVSQSPSNKVTEKGKDVELRCDPISGHTALYWYRQSLGQGLEFLIYFQGNSAPDKSGLPSDRFSAERTGGSVSTLTIQRTQQEDSAVYLCASSLWLNTEAFFGQGTRLTVV.

The DNA for the CDR3 is TGCGCCACAGCCCGGCCAGGGTTTACCGTCTCTGGAAACACCATATATTTT. Residues: CATARPGFTVSGNTIYF. The chain combines TRBV10-2 with TRBJ1-3; tentative D call: TRBD1 (5 bases). The CDR3 is 17 amino acids. The germline V gene encodes CDR1 WSHSY and CDR2 SAAADI. The V gene lost 10 bases and the J gene lost 0 bases, with 22 bases spanning the gap.

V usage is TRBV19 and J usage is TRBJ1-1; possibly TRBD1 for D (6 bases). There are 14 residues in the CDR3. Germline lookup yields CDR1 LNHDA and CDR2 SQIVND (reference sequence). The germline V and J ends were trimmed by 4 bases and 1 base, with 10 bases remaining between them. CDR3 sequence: CASSTGGQNTEAFF. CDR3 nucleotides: TGTGCCAGTAGTACTGGGGGACAGAACACTGAAGCTTTCTTT.

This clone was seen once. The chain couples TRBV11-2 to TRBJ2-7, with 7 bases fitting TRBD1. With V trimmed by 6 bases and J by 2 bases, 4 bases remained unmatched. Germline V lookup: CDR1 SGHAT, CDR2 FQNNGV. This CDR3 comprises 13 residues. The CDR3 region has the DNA TGTGCCAGCAGTATGGGGACAGCCTACGAGCAGTACTTC. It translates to CASSMGTAYEQYF. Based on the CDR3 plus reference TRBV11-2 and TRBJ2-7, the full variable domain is EAGVAQSPRYKIIEKRQSVAFWCNPISGHATLYWYQQILGQGPKLLIQFQNNGVVDDSQLPKDRFSAERLKGVDSTLKIQPAKLEDSAVYLCASSMGTAYEQYFGPGTRLTVT.

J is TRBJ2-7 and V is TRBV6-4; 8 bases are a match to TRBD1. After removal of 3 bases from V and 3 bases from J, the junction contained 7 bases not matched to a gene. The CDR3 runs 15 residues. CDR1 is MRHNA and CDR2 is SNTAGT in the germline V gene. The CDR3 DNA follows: TGTGCCAGCAGTGATGGGGACAGGTTCTACTACGAGCAGTACTTC. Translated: CASSDGDRFYYEQYF.

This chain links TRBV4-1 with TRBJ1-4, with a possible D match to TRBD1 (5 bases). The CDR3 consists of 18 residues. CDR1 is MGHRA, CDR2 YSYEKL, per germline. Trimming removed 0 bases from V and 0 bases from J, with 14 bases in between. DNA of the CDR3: TGCGCCAGCAGCCAAGATGGGAGGGGTAGCGCAACTAATGAAAAACTGTTTTTT. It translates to CASSQDGRGSATNEKLFF.

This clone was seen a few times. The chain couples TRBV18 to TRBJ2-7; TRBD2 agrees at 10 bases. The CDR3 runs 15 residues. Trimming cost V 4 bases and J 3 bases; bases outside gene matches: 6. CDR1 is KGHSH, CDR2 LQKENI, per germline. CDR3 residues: CASSRSSGGVYEQYF. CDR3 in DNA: TGTGCCAGCTCACGGAGCAGCGGGGGGGTCTACGAGCAGTACTTC.

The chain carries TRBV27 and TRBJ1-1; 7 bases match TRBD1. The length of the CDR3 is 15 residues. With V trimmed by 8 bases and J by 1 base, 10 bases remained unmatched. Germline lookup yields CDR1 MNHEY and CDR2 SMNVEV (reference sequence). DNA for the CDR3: TGTGCCAGCCCTGACAGGGTCGGGAAGAACACTGAAGCTTTCTTT. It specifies CASPDRVGKNTEAFF.

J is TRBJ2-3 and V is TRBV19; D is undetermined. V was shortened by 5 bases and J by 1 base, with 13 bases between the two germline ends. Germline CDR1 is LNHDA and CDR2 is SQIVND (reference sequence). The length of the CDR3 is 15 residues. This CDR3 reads CASSPLVVGTDTQYF. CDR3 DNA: TGTGCCAGTAGTCCCCTAGTGGTCGGCACAGATACGCAGTATTTT.

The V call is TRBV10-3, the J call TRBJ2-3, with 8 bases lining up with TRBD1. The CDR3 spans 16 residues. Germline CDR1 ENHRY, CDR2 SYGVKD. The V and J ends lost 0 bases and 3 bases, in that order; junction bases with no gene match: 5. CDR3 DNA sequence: TGTGCCATCAGTGAGTCGACAGGGGCAGCAACAGATACGCAGTATTTT. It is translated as CAISESTGAATDTQYF.

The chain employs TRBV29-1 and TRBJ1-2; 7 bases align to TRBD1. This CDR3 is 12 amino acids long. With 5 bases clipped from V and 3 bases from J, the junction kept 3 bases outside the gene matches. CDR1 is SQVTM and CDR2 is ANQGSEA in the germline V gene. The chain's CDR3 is CSVRDRDYGYTF. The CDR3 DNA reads TGCAGCGTTCGGGACAGAGACTATGGCTACACCTTC.

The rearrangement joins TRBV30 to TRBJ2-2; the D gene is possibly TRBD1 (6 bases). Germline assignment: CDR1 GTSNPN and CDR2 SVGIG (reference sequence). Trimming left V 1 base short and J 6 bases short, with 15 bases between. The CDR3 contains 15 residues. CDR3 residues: CAWSGWPGVPGELFF. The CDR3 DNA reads TGTGCCTGGAGTGGTTGGCCAGGGGTACCCGGGGAGCTGTTTTTT. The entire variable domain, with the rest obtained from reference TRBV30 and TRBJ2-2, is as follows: SQTIHQWPATLVQPVGSPLSLECTVEGTSNPNLYWYRQAAGRGLQLLFYSVGIGQISSEVPQNLSASRPQDRQFILSSKKLLLSDSGFYLCAWSGWPGVPGELFFGEGSRLTVL.

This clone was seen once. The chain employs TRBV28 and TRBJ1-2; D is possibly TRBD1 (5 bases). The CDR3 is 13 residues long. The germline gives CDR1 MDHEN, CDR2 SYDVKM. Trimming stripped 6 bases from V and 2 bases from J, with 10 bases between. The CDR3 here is CASRGTPNYGYTF. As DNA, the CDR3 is TGTGCCAGCAGGGGGACTCCGAACTATGGCTACACCTTC.

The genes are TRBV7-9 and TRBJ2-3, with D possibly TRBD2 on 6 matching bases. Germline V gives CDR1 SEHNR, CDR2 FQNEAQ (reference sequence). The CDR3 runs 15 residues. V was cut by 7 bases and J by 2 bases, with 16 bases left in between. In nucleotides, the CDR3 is TGTGCCAGCACACGTAGGGAGGATCCCACAGATACGCAGTATTTT. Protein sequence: CASTRREDPTDTQYF. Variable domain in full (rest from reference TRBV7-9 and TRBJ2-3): DTGVSQNPRHKITKRGQNVTFRCDPISEHNRLYWYRQTLGQGPEFLTYFQNEAQLEKSRLLSDRFSAERPKGSFSTLEIQRTEQGDSAMYLCASTRREDPTDTQYFGPGTRLTVL.

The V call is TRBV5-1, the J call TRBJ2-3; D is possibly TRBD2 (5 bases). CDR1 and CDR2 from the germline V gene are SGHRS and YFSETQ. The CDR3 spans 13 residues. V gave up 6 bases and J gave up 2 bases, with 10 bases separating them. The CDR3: CASKATNTDTQYF. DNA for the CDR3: TGCGCCAGCAAAGCGACTAACACAGATACGCAGTATTTT.

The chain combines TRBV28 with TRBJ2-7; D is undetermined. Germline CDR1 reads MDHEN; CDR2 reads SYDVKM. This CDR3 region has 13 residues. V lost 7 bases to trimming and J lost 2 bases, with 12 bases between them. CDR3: CASTPGRTYEQYF. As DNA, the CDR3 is TGTGCCAGCACCCCCGGAAGAACCTACGAGCAGTACTTC.

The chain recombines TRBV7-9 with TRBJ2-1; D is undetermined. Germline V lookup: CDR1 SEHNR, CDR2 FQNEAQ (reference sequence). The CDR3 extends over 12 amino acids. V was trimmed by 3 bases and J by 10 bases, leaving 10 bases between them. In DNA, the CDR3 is TGTGCCAGCAGCTTCCCCCTCAGGGAGCAGTTCTTC. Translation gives CASSFPLREQFF.

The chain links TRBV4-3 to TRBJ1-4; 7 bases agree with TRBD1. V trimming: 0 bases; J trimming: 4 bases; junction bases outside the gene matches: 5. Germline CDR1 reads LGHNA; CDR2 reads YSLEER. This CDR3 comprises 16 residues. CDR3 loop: CASSQDEGAGNEKLFF. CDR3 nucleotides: TGCGCCAGCAGCCAAGATGAGGGGGCGGGTAATGAAAAACTGTTTTTT.